The 10 T cell receptor beta chains reported below all come from one sample, sequenced in a study of shared clonotypes between healthy human individuals. TCRdb keeps only in-frame clones here, not all; method: immunoSEQ multiplex PCR. The sample includes 1.5 million to 2.5 million clones, less than 95% of them seen just once. CD8 cells regarded as naive lacked CD45RO, were positively chosen for CCR7, and omitted terminally differentiated effector memory CD45RA+ cells. The sample comprised naive CD8+ T cells sorted from blood. The receptors stem from a man younger than 30 in good health.

Remarks on this clone: Other DNA sequences within the sample encode an identical CDR3. The chain has TRBV6-5 and TRBJ1-5, with 8 nucleotides matching TRBD1. The CDR3 has 14 residues. CDR1 is MNHEY, CDR2 SVGAGI, per germline. Trimming removed 6 bases from V and 6 bases from J; junction bases left unmatched: 7. DNA for the CDR3: TGTGCCAGCAGCCCCGGGACAGGTCTTCAGCCCCAGCATTTT. Its protein product is CASSPGTGLQPQHF.

J is TRBJ1-1 and V is TRBV27; possible D gene TRBD1, 5 bases. V lost 2 bases and J lost 8, with 18 bases in between. CDR1 and CDR2 (germline): MNHEY, SMNVEV (reference sequence). CDR3 size: 15 residues. CDR3 sequence reads: CASSLTVLGDGEAFF. In DNA, the CDR3 is TGTGCCAGCAGTTTAACGGTGTTGGGGGACGGAGAAGCTTTCTTT.

This sequence joins TRBV11-2 and TRBJ1-1, with unresolved D. The CDR3 totals 14 residues. Germline V lookup: CDR1 SGHAT, CDR2 FQNNGV. Trimming removed 5 bases at V and 4 bases at J, with 14 bases between. CDR3 protein: CASSLSGEGTEAFF. The CDR3 region has the DNA TGTGCCAGCAGCCTGTCCGGTGAGGGCACTGAAGCTTTCTTT.

This chain connects TRBV4-3 to TRBJ1-2; D not certain. Germline values: CDR1 LGHNA, CDR2 YSLEER. V was cut by 6 bases and J by 0 bases, with 11 bases left in between. The CDR3 extends over 14 amino acids. The CDR3 here is CASSPVVSNYGYTF. The DNA of the CDR3 is TGCGCCAGCAGTCCGGTGGTCTCTAACTATGGCTACACCTTC.

With regard to this clone: Its ends do not fully match the called genes, so a read error is possible. The gene calls are TRBV30 and TRBJ1-2; 7 nucleotides line up with TRBD1. Germline loops: CDR1 GTSNPN, CDR2 SVGIG (reference sequence). The CDR3 sequence is 13 residues long. The CDR3 is CAWSLGGRGSPNF. For the CDR3, the DNA is TGTGCCTGGAGCCTGGGGGGCAGGGGGTCCCCCAACTTC.

CDR3 loop: CASSPRQAANTEAFF. DNA for the CDR3: TGTGCCAGCAGCCCAAGACAGGCGGCGAACACTGAAGCTTTCTTT. The chain has TRBV11-2 and TRBJ1-1; D is possibly TRBD1 (6 bases). The CDR3 has 15 amino acids. Germline assignment: CDR1 SGHAT and CDR2 FQNNGV. Trimming cost V 5 bases and J 1 base, with 14 bases left between them. The complete variable domain, with remaining parts taken from reference TRBV11-2 and TRBJ1-1, reads EAGVAQSPRYKIIEKRQSVAFWCNPISGHATLYWYQQILGQGPKLLIQFQNNGVVDDSQLPKDRFSAERLKGVDSTLKIQPAKLEDSAVYLCASSPRQAANTEAFFGQGTRLTVV.

About this clone: Additional DNA sequences in this sample encode the identical CDR3. This rearrangement joins TRBV4-1 to TRBJ1-1; maybe TRBD1 (6 bases). Between the trimmed V and J ends, which lost 1 base and 3 bases, there was a span of 12 bases. The CDR3 loop spans 15 amino acids. Germline CDR1 is MGHRA and CDR2 is YSYEKL. The CDR3 reads CASSQGREGDTEAFF. The CDR3 region has the DNA TGCGCCAGCAGCCAAGGAAGGGAGGGGGACACTGAAGCTTTCTTT.

The chain uses TRBV7-9 and TRBJ2-3; TRBD2 is a possible D gene (6 bases). The CDR3 is 16 residues long. Trimming took off 1 base at V and 2 bases at J, with 13 bases between the two ends. Looked up from germline, CDR1 is SEHNR and CDR2 is FQNEAQ (reference sequence). CDR3 sequence: CASSLVGSGDTDTQYF. Here the CDR3 DNA reads TGTGCCAGCAGCTTAGTGGGTAGCGGAGACACAGATACGCAGTATTTT.

The J gene is TRBJ2-1, the V gene TRBV4-1, with 11 bases that match TRBD2. V was pared by 3 bases and J by 7 bases, with 5 bases of the junction left unmatched. Germline V lookup: CDR1 MGHRA, CDR2 YSYEKL. CDR3 size: 15 residues. As DNA, the CDR3 is TGCGCCAGCAGCCATATAGCGGGAGGGCGTAATGAGCAGTTCTTC. Translated, it gives CASSHIAGGRNEQFF.

Comments on this clone: The sample has other DNA sequences that encode this CDR3 too. The rearrangement links TRBV5-6 to TRBJ2-5; D is ambiguous. The CDR3 is 12 residues long. V was trimmed by 1 base and J by 5 bases, leaving 6 bases between them. CDR1 SGHDT and CDR2 YYEEEE come from the germline V gene. The CDR3 sequence: CASSLSEETQYF. The CDR3 DNA sequence: TGTGCCAGCAGCTTGAGTGAGGAGACCCAGTACTTC.